Listed below are T cell receptor beta chains from one sample, sequenced in a study of beta chain features in type 1 diabetes. Using immunoSEQ multiplex PCR, the repertoire was profiled, and TCRdb retains in-frame clones only, with some absent. The sample has about 120,000 clones; approximately 16% are singletons. Material for sequencing was central memory CD4+ T cells from blood. These receptor sequences come from a young man with type 1 diabetes. Both conserved end residues are part of each CDR3.

14	TRBJ1-2	TRBV5-1	CASSQDRGNYGYTF
19	TRBJ1-2	TRBV14	CASSQGAGTGVRELYGYTF
16	TRBJ2-1	TRBV7-2	CASSFGLMSSYNEQFF
14	TRBJ2-2	TRBV4-2	CASSQQTSTGELFF
12	TRBJ2-5	TRBV6-6	CASSSGVETQYF
17	TRBJ1-3	TRBV4-3	CASSQAAGYSSGNTIYF
11	TRBJ2-5	TRBV25-1	CASSGEETQYF
12	TRBJ1-1	TRBV5-4	CASSTRNTEAFF
13	TRBJ2-7	TRBV2	CASIDRGLYEQYF
14	TRBJ1-6	TRBV5-1	CASTIGDGNSPLHF
11	TRBJ2-7	TRBV29-1	CSGVGTYEQYF
17	TRBJ2-3	TRBV11-2	CASSPLTRVGPLGTQYF
15	TRBJ2-7	TRBV14	CASSRTLGGAYEQYF
12	TRBJ2-7	TRBV30	CAWSVGPLEQYF
14	TRBJ2-7	TRBV7-2	CASSLMRGGSQQYF
14	TRBJ1-6	TRBV5-1	CASSFEGGGSPLHF
14	TRBJ1-5	TRBV18	CASSLGQGNQPQHF
11	TRBJ2-1	TRBV6-5	CASAGNNEQFF
16	TRBJ2-6	TRBV6-6	CASRSTGVAGANVLTF
14	TRBJ2-3	TRBV4-3	CASSSRTDTDTQYF
14	TRBJ1-5	TRBV5-1	CASSFGGVGQPQHF
16	TRBJ2-7	TRBV5-4	CASSLGLAGGAYEQYF
13	TRBJ2-5	TRBV7-3	CASSLIYQETQYF
17	TRBJ2-7	TRBV25-1	CASSERSRQSLGYEQYF
14	TRBJ1-5	TRBV10-3	CATRAEGGNQPQHF
13	TRBJ2-7	TRBV5-6	CASSLASLYEQYF
14	TRBJ2-3	TRBV29-1	CSVEVGGGTDTQYF
15	TRBJ2-3	TRBV4-3	CASRFQEDRTDTQYF
15	TRBJ2-7	TRBV10-3	CAISGGPRFGYEQYF
14	TRBJ1-6	TRBV5-1	CASSLETTNSPLHF
13	TRBJ2-5	TRBV29-1	CSVERTSEETQYF
13	TRBJ2-1	TRBV5-6	CASSSRRRTEQFF
19	TRBJ2-1	TRBV7-8	CASSLPTSGGPSSYNEQFF
13	TRBJ2-7	TRBV7-2	CASGTGISYEQYF
16	TRBJ2-3	TRBV2	CASSPYAGKHTDTQYF
17	TRBJ2-1	TRBV9	CASSVEETGGAYNEQFF
13	TRBJ1-2	TRBV9	CASSPQGTGGYTF
13	TRBJ2-7	TRBV6-1	CASSYSGSYEQYF
13	TRBJ1-6	TRBV30	CAWDRGPVSPLHF
12	TRBJ2-7	TRBV30	CASWTDTYEQYF
15	TRBJ2-1	TRBV29-1	CSVASWGSAYNEQFF
14	TRBJ2-2	TRBV14	CASSQGGNTGELFF
14	TRBJ2-1	TRBV28	CASTSGQGDNEQFF
14	TRBJ1-2	TRBV28	CASSRRTANYGYTF
14	TRBJ1-1	TRBV5-1	CASSIGQGGTEAFF
16	TRBJ1-3	TRBV29-1	CSVEFGTGLSGNTIYF
13	TRBJ1-4	TRBV29-1	CSVSGSGNEKLFF
14	TRBJ2-3	TRBV5-4	CASSTTGGTDTQYF
15	TRBJ2-7	TRBV10-3	CAISEYVTQGYEQYF
14	TRBJ1-2	TRBV28	CASSRDSHNYGYTF
15	TRBJ2-7	TRBV5-1	CASSTNSGANYEQYF
15	TRBJ1-2	TRBV6-6	CASSYSNGDNYGYTF
11	TRBJ1-2	TRBV28	CATGRGYGYTF
14	TRBJ2-3	TRBV5-1	CASSSLDGRDTQYF
15	TRBJ2-3	TRBV7-2	CASSLSGRSTDTQYF
17	TRBJ2-6	TRBV10-3	CAPQRQGSYSGANVLTF
16	TRBJ1-1	TRBV7-9	CASSPASDRLNTEAFF
14	TRBJ1-1	TRBV9	CASSANQGNTEAFF
14	TRBJ2-7	TRBV9	CASSVDPTSYEQYF